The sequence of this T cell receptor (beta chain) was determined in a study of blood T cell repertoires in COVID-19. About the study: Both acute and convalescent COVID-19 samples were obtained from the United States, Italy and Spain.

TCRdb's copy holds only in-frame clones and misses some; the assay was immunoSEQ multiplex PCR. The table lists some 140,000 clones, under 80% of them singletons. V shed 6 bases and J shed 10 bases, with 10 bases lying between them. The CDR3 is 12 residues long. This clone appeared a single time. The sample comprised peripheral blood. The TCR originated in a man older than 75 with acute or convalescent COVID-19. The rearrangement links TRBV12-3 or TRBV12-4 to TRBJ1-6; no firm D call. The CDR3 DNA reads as TGTGCCAGCAGCCCCCTAGCCTCACCCCTCCACTTT. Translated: CASSPLASPLHF.